This T cell receptor (beta chain) was captured by sequencing in a study of cytomegalovirus exposure and HLA in healthy donors. This clone showed up just a few times. V shed 6 bases, J shed 7 bases, and the junction held 4 bases outside the gene matches. Germline CDR1 reads LNHDA; CDR2 reads SQIVND (reference sequence). This CDR3 spans 13 amino acids. Primers: 60 Vbeta forward and 13 Jbeta reverse. TCRdb keeps only in-frame clones here, not all; method: immunoSEQ multiplex PCR. This sample has roughly 93,000 clones, with around 80% found just once. The receptor was derived from a man aged 30-40 years in good health and CMV-seronegative. This sequence joins TRBV19 and TRBJ2-1; 9 bases line up with TRBD1. Sequencing was carried out using PBMCs. Here the CDR3 reads CASSRTGENEQFF. Written as DNA, the CDR3 is TGTGCCAGTAGCCGGACAGGGGAGAATGAGCAGTTCTTC.